The 27 T cell receptor beta chains below all came from one sample that was sequenced in a study of T cell repertoires in cytomegalovirus infection. MiXCR, run by TCRdb on the reads, gives a single entry per CDR3 protein. The sample has 170,000 or so distinct CDR3 sequences; about 15% are singletons. The sequenced material came from PBMCs. These receptors were collected from a human donor in good health (CMV status not recorded). Some clones in this sample may be carry-over from other donors' samples.

This clonotype was counted between two and nine times. The chain combines TRBV20-1 with TRBJ2-3, with D perhaps matching TRBD1 (6 bases). Germline CDR1 reads DFQATT; CDR2 reads SNEGSKA (reference sequence). V dropped 6 bases and J dropped 0 bases, with 25 bases sitting between them. The CDR3 spans 18 residues. The CDR3 loop is CSATGFSGVRESTDTQYF. CDR3 sequence (DNA): TGCAGTGCCACAGGGTTCTCGGGTGTGAGAGAAAGCACAGATACGCAGTATTTT.

This clonotype was seen ten or more times. The chain employs TRBV10-3 and TRBJ2-4; D call uncertain. V lost 0 bases to trimming and J lost 0 bases, with 9 bases between them. The germline V gene has CDR1 ENHRY and CDR2 SYGVKD. The CDR3 loop spans 16 amino acids. Written as DNA, the CDR3 is TGTGCCATCAGTGAGTCTTCTCCTGGAGCCAAAAACATTCAGTACTTC. The encoded protein is CAISESSPGAKNIQYF.

This clonotype was seen repeatedly, ten times or more. The chain uses TRBV10-3 and TRBJ1-2; a possible D gene is TRBD1 (6 bases). Germline loops: CDR1 ENHRY, CDR2 SYGVKD. The CDR3 has 16 residues. With 0 bases removed from V and 2 bases from J, the gap between germline ends came to 13 bases. CDR3 coding DNA: TGTGCCATCAGTGAGTCAGGCTTAGGGGGGAACTATGGCTACACCTTC. Translated, it gives CAISESGLGGNYGYTF.

The V and J genes are TRBV27 and TRBJ2-2; TRBD1 agrees at 7 bases. This CDR3 contains 15 residues. V dropped 3 bases and J dropped 4; count of bases not matched to a gene: 5. CDR1 is MNHEY and CDR2 is SMNVEV in the germline V gene (reference sequence). This CDR3 is CASSFDRDVTGELFF. The CDR3 bases are TGTGCCAGCAGTTTTGACAGGGATGTCACCGGGGAGCTGTTTTTT.

This clonotype was seen many times. The rearrangement joins TRBV28 to TRBJ1-1; TRBD1 might be the D (6 bases). Germline assignment: CDR1 MDHEN and CDR2 SYDVKM. The CDR3 is made up of 15 amino acids. Trimming removed 3 bases from V and 0 bases from J, with 11 bases in between. CDR3 coding DNA: TGTGCCAGCAGTTTGCGACAGGTCATGAACACTGAAGCTTTCTTT. Amino acids: CASSLRQVMNTEAFF.

This clonotype was counted only a few times. The chain couples TRBV6-2 or TRBV6-3 to TRBJ2-1; D might be TRBD2 (7 bases). Trimming shortened V by 7 bases and J by 5 bases, and 21 bases separated the two germline ends. The germline V gene has CDR1 MNHEY and CDR2 SVGEGT. The CDR3 is made up of 16 amino acids. The CDR3 loop reads CASNYIGGRADNEQFF. The CDR3 nucleotides are TGTGCCAGCAACTACATAGGGGGGAGGGCCGACAATGAGCAGTTCTTC.

This clonotype was picked up a small number of times. The CDR3 protein is CSVDKLTVNTEAFF. Written as DNA, the CDR3 is TGCAGCGTTGATAAACTAACAGTGAACACTGAAGCTTTCTTT. The chain employs TRBV29-1 and TRBJ1-1; no reliable D call. V shed 3 bases and J shed 0 bases, with 11 bases lying between them. CDR1 is SQVTM and CDR2 is ANQGSEA in the germline V gene. The CDR3 is 14 amino acids.

This clonotype was recorded at least ten times. V is TRBV7-9 and J is TRBJ1-2; 10 positions match TRBD1. V trimming: 3 bases; J trimming: 3 bases; junction bases outside the gene matches: 4. The germline CDR1 and CDR2 sequences are SEHNR and FQNEAQ (reference sequence). The CDR3 runs 15 residues. The CDR3, as DNA: TGTGCCAGCAGCTTCGCCGGGACAGGGGACTATGGCTACACCTTC. The encoded protein is CASSFAGTGDYGYTF.

The chain recombines TRBV7-3 with TRBJ2-3; TRBD1 is a possible D gene (6 bases). CDR3 length: 14 amino acids. CDR1 and CDR2 (germline): SGHTA, FQGTGA. The V and J ends lost 3 bases and 4 bases respectively, with 11 bases between them. The CDR3 spells CASSFEGVSDTQYF. The CDR3 DNA sequence: TGTGCCAGCAGCTTCGAGGGGGTGTCAGATACGCAGTATTTT.

The chain recombines TRBV20-1 with TRBJ2-3; 11 nucleotides match TRBD2. CDR3 length: 15 residues. Germline-derived CDR1 and CDR2 are DFQATT and SNEGSKA (reference sequence). Trimming took 0 bases from V and 3 from J; bases not matched to a gene: 2. The CDR3 nucleotides are TGCAGTGCTAGAGATCTAGCGGGAGGTACAGATACGCAGTATTTT. It is translated as CSARDLAGGTDTQYF.

The table lists this clonotype with many counts. The chain combines TRBV6-2 or TRBV6-3 with TRBJ1-1, with D hard to call. The CDR3 is 14 amino acids. V gave up 0 bases and J gave up 4 bases, with 9 bases separating them. CDR1 is MNHEY and CDR2 is SVGEGT in the germline V gene. The CDR3 region is CASSYSSLGTEAFF. CDR3 coding DNA: TGTGCCAGCAGTTACTCTTCCCTGGGCACTGAAGCTTTCTTT.

This clonotype was counted ten times or more. The rearrangement uses TRBV7-2 and TRBJ2-7; TRBD1 might be the D (5 bases). The CDR3 sequence is 14 residues long. Germline CDR1 SGHTA, CDR2 FQGNSA. Trimming left V 2 bases short and J 6 bases short, with 14 bases between. The chain's CDR3 is CASSLFKGQGEQYF. In DNA form, the CDR3 reads TGTGCCAGCAGCTTATTTAAGGGGCAGGGCGAGCAGTACTTC.

The V call is TRBV7-9, the J call TRBJ1-2, with D perhaps matching TRBD1 (5 bases). The CDR3 is 13 amino acids. Germline CDR1 is SEHNR and CDR2 is FQNEAQ (reference sequence). The V and J ends lost 3 bases and 6 bases respectively, with 11 bases between them. The CDR3 coding sequence is TGTGCCAGCAGCTTGGGGACGATGGATGGCTACACCTTC. Translation gives CASSLGTMDGYTF.

The CDR3 sequence: CSARVPLTGELFF. The DNA of the CDR3 is TGCAGTGCTAGAGTCCCCCTCACCGGGGAGCTGTTTTTT. The rearrangement uses TRBV20-1 and TRBJ2-2; D is unclear. The V and J ends lost 1 base and 4 bases respectively, with 7 bases between them. Germline V gene sequence: CDR1 DFQATT, CDR2 SNEGSKA (reference sequence). The CDR3 spans 13 residues.

This chain links TRBV29-1 with TRBJ2-7; perhaps TRBD2 as D (5 bases). The CDR3 runs to 11 residues. Per germline, CDR1 SQVTM and CDR2 ANQGSEA. The V gene lost 6 bases and the J gene lost 5 bases, with 11 bases spanning the gap. The CDR3 region has the DNA TGCAGCGTCGCGGAGGTCCACGAGCAGTACTTC. It yields the protein CSVAEVHEQYF.

This clonotype was detected many times. The chain carries TRBV7-3 and TRBJ1-2, with D uncertain. Deletions cut 10 bases from V and 4 bases from J, with 28 bases between. CDR3 length: 17 amino acids. Germline CDR1 reads SGHTA; CDR2 reads FQGTGA. The chain's CDR3 is CAIENRTEVEACYGYTF. The CDR3 DNA follows: TGTGCCATCGAAAACCGGACGGAGGTGGAAGCGTGCTATGGCTACACCTTC.

The chain recombines TRBV20-1 with TRBJ2-7; D might be TRBD2 (5 bases). Deletions cut 4 bases from V and 0 bases from J, with 16 bases between. The CDR3 length is 15 residues. The germline CDR1 and CDR2 sequences are DFQATT and SNEGSKA (reference sequence). CDR3 protein: CSATDRKEGSYEQYF. The CDR3 region has the DNA TGCAGTGCTACAGACCGCAAAGAGGGCTCCTACGAGCAGTACTTC.

The table lists this clonotype with a few counts. The J gene is TRBJ2-2, the V gene TRBV6-5; 8 bases match TRBD2. Unmatched junction bases numbered 7, after V lost 7 bases and J lost 0 bases. Germline lookup yields CDR1 MNHEY and CDR2 SVGAGI. The length of the CDR3 is 16 residues. The CDR3 region is CASNYAGGANTGELFF. In nucleotides, the CDR3 is TGTGCCAGCAACTACGCGGGGGGCGCGAACACCGGGGAGCTGTTTTTT.

The sample holds many counts of this clonotype. The chain recombines TRBV11-2 with TRBJ1-1; D not certain. V was cut by 1 base and J by 4 bases, with 13 bases left in between. The CDR3 loop spans 15 amino acids. Per the germline V gene, CDR1 is SGHAT and CDR2 is FQNNGV. CDR3 DNA: TGTGCCAGCAGCTTAGGACCGGGTCCGAGCACTGAAGCTTTCTTT. Translating it yields CASSLGPGPSTEAFF.

This clonotype was seen many times. This chain links TRBV4-3 with TRBJ2-2; D possibly matches TRBD1 or TRBD2 (5 bases each). The germline CDR1 and CDR2 sequences are LGHNA and YSLEER. V shed 0 bases and J shed 0 bases, with 8 bases lying between them. The CDR3 totals 16 residues. DNA for the CDR3: TGCGCCAGCAGCCAAGAGGGGACGGCGAACACCGGGGAGCTGTTTTTT. Amino acids: CASSQEGTANTGELFF.

This clonotype was seen a handful of times. The J gene is TRBJ1-1, the V gene TRBV6-6; D ambiguous. The CDR3 runs 17 residues. The germline V and J ends were trimmed by 2 bases and 4 bases, with 20 bases remaining between them. Germline V lookup: CDR1 MNHNY, CDR2 SVGAGI (reference sequence). In nucleotides, the CDR3 is TGTGCCAGCAGTTACGGGCCGGGTAGTCCGGTAGGCACTGAAGCTTTCTTT. This sequence encodes CASSYGPGSPVGTEAFF.

There are a few counts of this clonotype. The chain carries TRBV5-1 and TRBJ2-3; D is unclear. V was pared by 4 bases and J by 2 bases, with 11 bases between. In germline, CDR1 is SGHRS, CDR2 YFSETQ. The CDR3 consists of 14 residues. This CDR3 reads CASSLHTYTDTQYF. CDR3 nucleotides: TGCGCCAGCAGCCTACACACCTACACAGATACGCAGTATTTT.

This clonotype was recorded a few times. As DNA, the CDR3 is TGCAGCTTCCAACCGGGACAGACTGAAGCTTTCTTT. Translation gives CSFQPGQTEAFF. The gene calls are TRBV29-1 and TRBJ1-1; 7 nucleotides match TRBD1. Germline loops: CDR1 SQVTM, CDR2 ANQGSEA. The CDR3 sequence is 12 residues long. With 8 bases clipped from V and 5 bases from J, the junction kept 8 bases outside the gene matches. Full variable domain (rest looked up from reference TRBV29-1 and TRBJ1-1): SAVISQKPSRDICQRGTSLTIQCQVDSQVTMMFWYRQQPGQSLTLIATANQGSEATYESGFVIDKFPISRPNLTFSTLTVSNMSPEDSSIYLCSFQPGQTEAFFGQGTRLTVV.

The chain employs TRBV20-1 and TRBJ2-7; no clear D. Deletions cut 7 bases from V and 0 bases from J, with 16 bases between. From germline, CDR1 is DFQATT and CDR2 SNEGSKA (reference sequence). The CDR3 has 14 residues. This CDR3 is CSESASQSSYEQYF. The CDR3 coding sequence is TGCAGTGAGAGTGCCAGTCAGAGCTCCTACGAGCAGTACTTC.

Many counts were recorded for this clonotype. The J gene is TRBJ1-2, the V gene TRBV7-2; 11 nucleotides line up with TRBD1. Per germline, CDR1 SGHTA and CDR2 FQGNSA. This CDR3 has 17 amino acids. V was clipped by 2 bases and J by 4 bases; unmatched bases: 9. CDR3 nucleotides: TGTGCCAGCAGCTTAATTGGGACAGGGGGAGGAAGCTATGGCTACACCTTC. It is translated as CASSLIGTGGGSYGYTF.

This clonotype was counted a few times. The CDR3: CASSPLSGANVLTF. DNA for the CDR3: TGTGCCAGCAGCCCCCTCTCTGGGGCCAACGTCCTGACTTTC. The chain links TRBV7-9 to TRBJ2-6; D uncertain. Per germline, CDR1 SEHNR and CDR2 FQNEAQ (reference sequence). Trimming cost V 5 bases and J 0 bases, with 5 bases left between them. The CDR3 totals 14 residues.

This clonotype was detected many times. J is TRBJ2-7 and V is TRBV6-2 or TRBV6-3; TRBD2 aligns across 15 bases. Unmatched junction bases numbered 8, after V lost 8 bases and J lost 0 bases. CDR3 length: 17 residues. In germline, CDR1 is MNHEY, CDR2 SVGEGT. CDR3 loop: CASARTSGRAGSYEQYF. In DNA, the CDR3 is TGTGCCAGCGCACGGACTAGCGGGAGGGCAGGCTCCTACGAGCAGTACTTC.